This T cell receptor (beta chain) was found in a study of sequential checkpoint blockade in melanoma. Study at large: First-line arms were nivolumab then ipilimumab, or the reverse, randomized 1:1. Maintenance nivolumab came after either treatment sequence.

The treatment denotes: randomized to nivolumab then ipilimumab (arm A) or the reverse (arm B). From thawed PBMCs, live CD3+CD8+ cells negative for CD19 and CD56 were sorted. The CDR3 is made up of 12 amino acids. The germline V gene has CDR1 PRHDT and CDR2 FYEKMQ (reference sequence). The table came from immunoSEQ multiplex PCR; TCRdb's copy has only in-frame clones and leaves some out. Among 13,000 or so clones listed, around two thirds were seen once. The chain links TRBV13 to TRBJ2-5; 7 nucleotides agree with TRBD2. TRBJ2-7 explains the end of the DNA better; the J call may be wrong. Sequenced material: CD8+ T cells sorted from blood (inferred from file names), taken from a patient given nivolumab and ipilimumab in sequence. This clonotype originated in a human donor with melanoma. CDR3 residues: CASLGRAGEQYF. The DNA of the CDR3 is TGTGCCAGTTTGGGGAGGGCCGGCGAGCAGTACTTC.